In its sample, the clone carrying this TCR beta chain was seen a few times. Germline CDR1 reads LGHNA; CDR2 reads YNFKEQ. The length of the CDR3 is 18 residues. Deletions cut 0 bases from V and 0 bases from J, with 15 bases between. TCR beta chains were sequenced at survey level with immunoSEQ. Assay used: immunoSEQ multiplex PCR; TCRdb lists only in-frame clones, some missing. The sample contains approximately 53,000 clones, approximately 95% of which appear only once. This chain uses TRBV4-2 with TRBJ1-5; D is unclear. The receptor comes from a man aged 35 to 55 with rheumatoid arthritis. Sequencing input: PBMCs. CDR3: CASSQDIRGRDSNQPQHF. CDR3 DNA sequence: TGTGCCAGCAGCCAAGATATTCGGGGTCGGGATAGCAATCAGCCCCAGCATTTT.